Below are 18 T cell receptor beta chains sequenced from a single sample in a study of post-analysis software for immune sequencing data (dated by TCRdb to between 2015 and 2016). Summary of the overall study and its limitations: Several TRBV segments, including TRBV5-6, TRBV5-1 and TRBV20-1, were significantly more frequent in patients than controls.

Library preparation employed PCR. TCRdb records Illumina HiSeq 2500 as the sequencer. To reduce PCR and sequencing biases, unique molecular identifiers were built into the TCR beta cDNA libraries. TCRdb reprocessing: public reads trimmed at Q25 with fastp, clones called with MiXCR, in-frame beta chains kept. Identical CDR3 protein sequences are pooled into one entry, listed with their most common genes and DNA. The table for this sample lists 800,000 to 950,000 distinct CDR3 sequences; about 57% of them were counted only once. The top ten clones comprise approximately 4.2% of the sample. These receptors have no known antigen. Sequences were obtained from blood. These receptors were collected from a girl between 10 and 17 years old with multiple sclerosis.

The chain uses TRBV9 and TRBJ2-5; 8 nucleotides match TRBD2. CDR1 and CDR2 (germline): SGDLS, YYNGEE. The V gene end was trimmed by 0 bases and the J gene end by 11 bases; junction bases not matched to a gene: 15. The CDR3 is made up of 16 amino acids. CDR3: CASSVVGAGGNNEQYF. The CDR3, as DNA: TGTGCCAGCAGCGTAGTCGGGGCGGGAGGTAACAATGAGCAGTACTTC. Looking up the rest from reference TRBV9 and TRBJ2-5 gives the full variable domain: DSGVTQTPKHLITATGQRVTLRCSPRSGDLSVYWYQQSLDQGLQFLIQYYNGEERAKGNILERFSAQQFPDLHSELNLSSLELGDSALYFCASSVVGAGGNNEQYFGPGTRLLVL.

The chain recombines TRBV9 with TRBJ1-1; D gene ambiguous. The CDR3 runs 15 residues. Germline loops: CDR1 SGDLS, CDR2 YYNGEE. With 1 base removed from V and 1 base from J, the gap between germline ends came to 11 bases. This chain's CDR3 is CASSVLIGPNTEAFF. For the CDR3, the DNA is TGTGCCAGCAGCGTATTGATAGGCCCGAACACTGAAGCTTTCTTT.

This clonotype was seen a handful of times. This chain connects TRBV6-2 or TRBV6-3 to TRBJ2-5; D ambiguous. V gave up 1 base and J gave up 5 bases, with 8 bases separating them. The CDR3 sequence is 13 residues long. Germline CDR1 reads MNHEY; CDR2 reads SVGEGT. The CDR3 sequence is CASSYYDTETQYF. DNA for the CDR3: TGTGCCAGCAGTTACTACGACACGGAGACCCAGTACTTC.

The gene calls are TRBV5-1 and TRBJ2-7, with D possibly being TRBD1 or TRBD2 (5 bases each). This CDR3 spans 12 amino acids. The ends were cut back, 4 bases at V and 9 bases at J, with 14 bases in the middle. Germline CDR1 reads SGHRS; CDR2 reads YFSETQ. In DNA, the CDR3 is TGCGCCAGCAGCGGGACGGTCGAGGGGCAGTACTTC. It encodes CASSGTVEGQYF.

The rearrangement joins TRBV25-1 to TRBJ2-7; D gene unclear. Germline V gene lookup returns CDR1 MGHDK and CDR2 SYGVNS. CDR3 length: 13 amino acids. V lost 3 bases to trimming and J lost 0 bases, with 6 bases between them. For the CDR3, the DNA is TGTGCCAGCAGTGATACCCTCTCCTACGAGCAGTACTTC. This codes for CASSDTLSYEQYF.

The rearrangement uses TRBV18 and TRBJ1-2, with D perhaps TRBD1 (5 bases). Germline values: CDR1 KGHSH, CDR2 LQKENI. Trimming left V 3 bases short and J 0 bases short, with 17 bases between. This CDR3 spans 17 amino acids. CDR3 sequence reads: CASSPGWGTTPNYGYTF. In DNA form, the CDR3 reads TGTGCCAGCTCACCGGGGTGGGGGACTACCCCTAACTATGGCTACACCTTC.

Turning to this clonotype: This may stem from a read error, because a much larger clone lies one nucleotide away. This chain joins TRBV7-6 and TRBJ1-2; D is possibly TRBD1 (6 bases). Germline CDR1 SGHVS, CDR2 FNYEAQ. V shed 3 bases and J shed 6 bases, with 8 bases lying between them. The CDR3 is made up of 12 amino acids. The CDR3 protein is CASSFTGNGYTF. In DNA form, the CDR3 reads TGTGCCAGCAGCTTTACAGGGAATGGCTACACCTTC.

This clonotype showed up just a few times. The genes are TRBV5-1 and TRBJ2-5; D is unresolved. Trimming removed 0 bases at V and 4 bases at J, with 7 bases between. Germline CDR1 is SGHRS and CDR2 is YFSETQ. CDR3 size: 13 residues. CDR3 sequence (DNA): TGCGCCAGCAGCTTGGCGCCCAGAGAGACCCAGTACTTC. It yields the protein CASSLAPRETQYF.

The chain combines TRBV5-1 with TRBJ1-1, with a weak D call TRBD1 (6 bases). V was pared by 2 bases and J by 2 bases, with 16 bases between. Germline values: CDR1 SGHRS, CDR2 YFSETQ. The length of the CDR3 is 16 residues. CDR3 nucleotide sequence: TGCGCCAGCAGCTTCATAGAGGTGGGGACAAACACTGAAGCTTTCTTT. This encodes CASSFIEVGTNTEAFF.

In its sample, this clonotype was seen a few times. V gene TRBV20-1 combines with J gene TRBJ2-3, with TRBD1 matching 7 bases. The CDR3 is made up of 15 amino acids. Germline assignment: CDR1 DFQATT and CDR2 SNEGSKA (reference sequence). V shed 0 bases, J shed 4 bases, and the junction held 7 bases outside the gene matches. The CDR3 region has the DNA TGCAGTGCTAGAGATGGAAAGGGGGCATCAGATACGCAGTATTTT. Protein: CSARDGKGASDTQYF.

This rearrangement joins TRBV29-1 to TRBJ2-7, with D perhaps TRBD1 (5 bases). In germline, CDR1 is SQVTM, CDR2 ANQGSEA. The CDR3 sequence is 13 residues long. The ends were cut back, 5 bases at V and 0 bases at J, with 11 bases in the middle. DNA for the CDR3: TGCAGCGTTAAACAGGTCCTCTCCTACGAGCAGTACTTC. This translates into CSVKQVLSYEQYF.

The chain recombines TRBV18 with TRBJ2-5; D is perhaps TRBD1 or TRBD2 (5 bases each). The DNA end lines up better with TRBJ2-7; the J call may be wrong. Germline CDR1 KGHSH, CDR2 LQKENI. The CDR3 is made up of 14 amino acids. CDR3 in DNA: TGTGCCAGCTCCGGGGACGGAGTGAACTACGAGCAGTACTTC. This codes for CASSGDGVNYEQYF.

The CDR3 DNA is TGCGCCAGCAGCTACCAGGGGCGGTGGGACGAGCAGTACTTC. Residues: CASSYQGRWDEQYF. V and J are TRBV4-1 and TRBJ2-7; TRBD1 might be the D (6 bases). V dropped 5 bases and J dropped 5 bases, with 16 bases sitting between them. This CDR3 is 14 amino acids long. CDR1 MGHRA and CDR2 YSYEKL come from the germline V gene.

This clonotype was observed a handful of times. This chain uses TRBV29-1 with TRBJ2-1, with TRBD2 matching over 12 bases. The germline V gene encodes CDR1 SQVTM and CDR2 ANQGSEA. The CDR3 extends over 17 amino acids. The V and J ends lost 1 base and 3 bases, in that order; junction bases with no gene match: 7. CDR3 coding DNA: TGCAGCGTTGAAGGGACTAGCGGGGCCCCCTTCTACAATGAGCAGTTCTTC. Translating gives CSVEGTSGAPFYNEQFF.

The J gene is TRBJ2-1, the V gene TRBV5-1, with D maybe TRBD1 (5 bases). Germline CDR1 SGHRS, CDR2 YFSETQ. This CDR3 has 15 residues. V lost 0 bases to trimming and J lost 9 bases, with 16 bases between them. DNA of the CDR3: TGCGCCAGCAGCTTGGCCTTAGGGGCCGCCGCTGAGCAGTTCTTC. It yields the protein CASSLALGAAAEQFF.

This chain connects TRBV12-3 or TRBV12-4 to TRBJ1-2, with D hard to call. V lost 6 bases and J 4 bases, leaving 9 bases between the germline ends. The CDR3 consists of 12 residues. The chain's CDR3 is CASRGRGYGYTF. The CDR3 DNA follows: TGTGCCAGCAGGGGCAGAGGCTATGGCTACACCTTC.

The table lists this clonotype with a count of one. The chain recombines TRBV7-3 with TRBJ2-3, with TRBD2 identical over 8 bases. The V gene end was trimmed by 6 bases and the J gene end by 6 bases; junction bases not matched to a gene: 11. The CDR3 runs 15 residues. Germline V CDR1 and CDR2: SGHTA, FQGTGA. The DNA for the CDR3 is TGTGCCAGCAGGCGGGAGCGGGAGAGGGGGGATACGCAGTATTTT. It translates to CASRRERERGDTQYF.

This sequence joins TRBV5-1 and TRBJ1-2, with 10 bases aligning to TRBD1. The CDR3 sequence is 14 residues long. V shed 2 bases and J 3 bases; nucleotides not matched to a gene: 1. Germline lookup yields CDR1 SGHRS and CDR2 YFSETQ. The CDR3 region has the DNA TGCGCCAGCAGCTTCGGGACAGGGGACTATGGCTACACCTTC. Translation: CASSFGTGDYGYTF.